The clone carrying this T cell receptor (beta chain) has at least ten counts. The data belong to a study of T-cell reconstitution after alpha-beta-depleted transplantation in children. Unique molecular identifiers tagged the TCRbeta library. TCRdb independently ran MiXCR on the PCR reads; one entry per CDR3 protein. The sample gives some 490,000 distinct CDR3 sequences, around 12% of which show up once; around 6% is in the top ten. This receptor was taken from a human donor who donated a stem cell graft to a child with combined immunodeficiency. Sequenced material: PBMCs from the stem cell graft donor, taken from the stem cell graft.

CDR3 nucleotides: TGTGCCAGCAGCTATCAACAGGAGAGGGATACGCAGTATTTT. This translates into CASSYQQERDTQYF. The rearrangement links TRBV11-3 to TRBJ2-3; D may be TRBD1 (5 bases). V shed 4 bases and J shed 6 bases, with 14 bases lying between them. CDR1 is SGHNT, CDR2 YENEEA, per germline. The CDR3 totals 14 residues. The complete variable domain, with remaining parts taken from reference TRBV11-3 and TRBJ2-3, reads EAGVVQSPRYKIIEKKQPVAFWCNPISGHNTLYWYLQNLGQGPELLIRYENEEAVDDSQLPKDRFSAERLKGVDSTLKIQPAELGDSAVYLCASSYQQERDTQYFGPGTRLTVL.